The sample holds many counts of the clone carrying this T cell receptor beta chain. The antigen remains undetermined. This sample is drawn from a study of neurological immune-mediated disorders. Regarding the study as a whole: HTLV-1-associated myelopathy had the most TCR clonal expansion, and multiple sclerosis had the least, less than healthy controls.

Over 170 million TCR-beta sequences from 15-18 subjects came out of each sequencing run. TCRdb processed the 5' RACE reads anew with MiXCR; each CDR3 protein has one entry. The sample shows about 43,000 distinct CDR3 sequences, roughly an eighth of them seen only once. Germline values: CDR1 LGHDT, CDR2 YNNKEL (reference sequence). V was clipped by 6 bases and J by 1 base, with 15 bases between them. This CDR3 region has 15 residues. What was sequenced was PBMCs. The V gene is TRBV3-1, the J gene TRBJ2-5, with D perhaps TRBD2 (6 bases). The origin of this receptor is a female donor in good health. DNA of the CDR3: TGTGCCAGCAGTTACGGCGGGGTTTCCCAAGAGACCCAGTACTTC. The encoded protein is CASSYGGVSQETQYF.